This T cell receptor beta chain stems from a study of blood T cell repertoires in COVID-19. In the study overall: COVID-19 samples, acute and convalescent, were from the United States, Italy and Spain.

This CDR3 has 17 amino acids. Germline V gene sequence: CDR1 KGHSH, CDR2 LQKENI. Unmatched junction bases numbered 13, after V lost 6 bases and J lost 4 bases. The method was immunoSEQ multiplex PCR; TCRdb's version includes in-frame clones alone and lacks a portion of them. This repertoire shows approximately 210,000 clones, 88% found once; its top ten account for approximately 0.66%. This clonotype was sampled from a man aged 35-49 years with acute or convalescent COVID-19. The V call is TRBV18, the J call TRBJ2-1; TRBD1 matches 9 bases. The sample comprised peripheral blood. The CDR3 sequence is CASSALRGQGSYNEQFF. Here the CDR3 DNA reads TGTGCCAGCTCCGCCCTTAGGGGACAGGGATCATACAATGAGCAGTTCTTC. Using reference TRBV18 and TRBJ2-1 for the parts outside the CDR3, the full variable domain is NAGVMQNPRHLVRRRGQEARLRCSPMKGHSHVYWYRQLPEEGLKFMVYLQKENIIDESGMPKERFSAEFPKEGPSILRIQQVVRGDSAAYFCASSALRGQGSYNEQFFGPGTRLTVL.